The sequence of this TCR beta chain was determined in a study of identical twins. CDR1 and CDR2 from the germline V gene are SEHNR and FQNEAQ (reference sequence). The CDR3 is made up of 15 amino acids. V gave up 11 bases and J gave up 1 base, with 20 bases separating them. This clonotype was seen ten or more times. Its target is not known. MiXCR, run by TCRdb on the 5' RACE reads, gives a single entry per CDR3 protein. The sample holds nearly 900,000 distinct CDR3 sequences, approximately 13% seen once. Study results and caveats: Where out-of-frame alpha sequences were twin-shared, they showed excess low generation probability. Abundant beta clonotypes from cord blood had fewer insertions, unlike memory repertoires, which showed none.

These data were also filed under a second study, of yellow fever vaccine responses in identical twins.

The chain is built from TRBV7-9 and TRBJ1-1; no clear D. The sequenced sample consisted of PBMCs. The receptor was isolated from a woman under 30 in good health. CDR3: CALRKGWNENTEAFF. CDR3 sequence (DNA): TGTGCCCTCCGAAAGGGTTGGAATGAGAACACTGAAGCTTTCTTT.